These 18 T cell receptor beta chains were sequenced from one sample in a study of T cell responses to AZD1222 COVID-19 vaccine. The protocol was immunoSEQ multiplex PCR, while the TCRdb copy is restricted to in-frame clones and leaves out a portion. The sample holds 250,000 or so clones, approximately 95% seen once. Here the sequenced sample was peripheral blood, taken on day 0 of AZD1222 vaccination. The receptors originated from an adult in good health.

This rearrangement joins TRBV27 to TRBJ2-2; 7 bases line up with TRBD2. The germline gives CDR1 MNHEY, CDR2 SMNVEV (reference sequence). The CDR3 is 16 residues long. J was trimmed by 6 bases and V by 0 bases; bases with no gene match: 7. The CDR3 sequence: CASSLSRWGGSGELFF. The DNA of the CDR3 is TGTGCCAGCAGTTTATCGAGGTGGGGGGGATCCGGGGAGCTGTTTTTT.

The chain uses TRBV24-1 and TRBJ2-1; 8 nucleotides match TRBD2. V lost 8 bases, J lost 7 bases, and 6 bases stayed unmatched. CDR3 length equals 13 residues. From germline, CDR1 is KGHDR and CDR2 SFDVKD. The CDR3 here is CATIGGASNEQFF. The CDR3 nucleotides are TGTGCCACCATCGGGGGGGCTTCTAATGAGCAGTTCTTC.

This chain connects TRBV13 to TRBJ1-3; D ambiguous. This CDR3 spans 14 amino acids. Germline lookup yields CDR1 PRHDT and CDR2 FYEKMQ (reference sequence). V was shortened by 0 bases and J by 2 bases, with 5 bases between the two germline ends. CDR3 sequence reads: CASSLGPAGNTIYF. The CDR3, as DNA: TGTGCCAGCAGCTTAGGGCCAGCTGGAAACACCATATATTTT. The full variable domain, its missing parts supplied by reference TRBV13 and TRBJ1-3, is AAGVIQSPRHLIKEKRETATLKCYPIPRHDTVYWYQQGPGQDPQFLISFYEKMQSDKGSIPDRFSAQQFSDYHSELNMSSLELGDSALYFCASSLGPAGNTIYFGEGSWLTVV.

CDR3 nucleotides: TGTGCCAGCAGCTGGGACAGAAACACCGGGGAGCTGTTTTTT. Its protein is CASSWDRNTGELFF. This chain connects TRBV6-5 to TRBJ2-2; 7 positions match TRBD1. The CDR3 runs to 14 residues. With 6 bases clipped from V and 2 bases from J, the junction kept 3 bases outside the gene matches. Germline CDR1 MNHEY, CDR2 SVGAGI.

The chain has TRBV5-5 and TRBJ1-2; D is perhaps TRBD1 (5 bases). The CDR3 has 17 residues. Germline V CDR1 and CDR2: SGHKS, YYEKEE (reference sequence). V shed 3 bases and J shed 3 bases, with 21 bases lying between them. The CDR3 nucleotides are TGTGCCAGCAGCTACACGATTGGGGGAAACAAGGACTATGGCTACACCTTC. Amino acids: CASSYTIGGNKDYGYTF.

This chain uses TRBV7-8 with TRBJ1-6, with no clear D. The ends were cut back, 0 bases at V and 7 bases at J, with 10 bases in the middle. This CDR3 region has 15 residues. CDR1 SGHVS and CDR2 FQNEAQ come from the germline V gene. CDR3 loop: CASSLARVGNSPLHF. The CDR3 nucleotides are TGTGCCAGCAGCTTAGCGCGGGTGGGGAATTCACCCCTCCACTTT.

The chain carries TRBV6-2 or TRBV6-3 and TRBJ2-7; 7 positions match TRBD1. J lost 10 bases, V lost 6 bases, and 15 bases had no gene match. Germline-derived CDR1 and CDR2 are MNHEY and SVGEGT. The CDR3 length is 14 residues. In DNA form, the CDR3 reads TGTGCCAGCAGCAGCCACATCGACAGGGTAGGACAGTACTTC. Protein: CASSSHIDRVGQYF.

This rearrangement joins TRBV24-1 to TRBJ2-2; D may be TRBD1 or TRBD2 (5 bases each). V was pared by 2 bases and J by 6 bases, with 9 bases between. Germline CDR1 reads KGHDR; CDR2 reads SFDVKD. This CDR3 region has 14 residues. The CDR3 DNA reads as TGTGCCACCAGTGATTCCCGGGGCCCCGGGGAGCTGTTTTTT. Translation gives CATSDSRGPGELFF.

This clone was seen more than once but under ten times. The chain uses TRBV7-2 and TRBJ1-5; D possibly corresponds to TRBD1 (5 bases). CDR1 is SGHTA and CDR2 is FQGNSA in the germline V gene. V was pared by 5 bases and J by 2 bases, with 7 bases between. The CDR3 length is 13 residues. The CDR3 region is CASSPRGNQPQHF. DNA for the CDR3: TGTGCCAGCAGCCCCAGGGGCAATCAGCCCCAGCATTTT.

CDR3: CASSLVGTEAFF. In nucleotides, the CDR3 is TGCGCCAGCAGCTTGGTCGGCACTGAAGCTTTCTTT. V usage is TRBV5-1 and J usage is TRBJ1-1; no definite D call. This CDR3 region has 12 residues. Trimming removed 0 bases at V and 4 bases at J, with 4 bases between. Germline V gene sequence: CDR1 SGHRS, CDR2 YFSETQ.

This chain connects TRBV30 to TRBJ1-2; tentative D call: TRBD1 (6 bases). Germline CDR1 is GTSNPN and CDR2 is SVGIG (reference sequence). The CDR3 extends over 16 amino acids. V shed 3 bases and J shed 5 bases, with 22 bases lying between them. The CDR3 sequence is CAWRPELGAGKYGYTF. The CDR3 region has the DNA TGTGCCTGGAGACCGGAATTGGGGGCCGGGAAGTATGGCTACACCTTC.

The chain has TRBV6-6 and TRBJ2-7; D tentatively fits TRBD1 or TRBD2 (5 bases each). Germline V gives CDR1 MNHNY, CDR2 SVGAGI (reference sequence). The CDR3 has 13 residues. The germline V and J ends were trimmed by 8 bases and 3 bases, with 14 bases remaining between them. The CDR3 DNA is TGTGCCAGCTTACAGGACGGACTCTACGAGCAGTACTTC. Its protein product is CASLQDGLYEQYF.

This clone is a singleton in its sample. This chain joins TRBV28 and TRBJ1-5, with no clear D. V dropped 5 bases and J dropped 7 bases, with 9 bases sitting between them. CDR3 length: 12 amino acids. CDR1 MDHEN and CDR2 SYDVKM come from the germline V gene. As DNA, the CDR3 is TGTGCCAGCAGTCGGCCGAACCAGCCCCAGCATTTT. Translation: CASSRPNQPQHF.

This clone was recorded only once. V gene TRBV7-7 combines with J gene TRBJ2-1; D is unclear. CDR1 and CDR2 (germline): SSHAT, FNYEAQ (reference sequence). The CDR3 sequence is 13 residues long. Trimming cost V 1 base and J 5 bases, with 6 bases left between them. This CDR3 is CASSLEPHNEQFF. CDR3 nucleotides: TGTGCCAGCAGCTTAGAGCCCCACAATGAGCAGTTCTTC.

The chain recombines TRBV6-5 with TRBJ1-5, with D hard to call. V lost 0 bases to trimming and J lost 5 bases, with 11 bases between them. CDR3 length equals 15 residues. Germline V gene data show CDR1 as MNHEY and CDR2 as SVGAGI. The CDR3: CASSYSIESDQPQHF. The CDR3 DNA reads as TGTGCCAGCAGTTACTCGATAGAATCGGATCAGCCCCAGCATTTT.

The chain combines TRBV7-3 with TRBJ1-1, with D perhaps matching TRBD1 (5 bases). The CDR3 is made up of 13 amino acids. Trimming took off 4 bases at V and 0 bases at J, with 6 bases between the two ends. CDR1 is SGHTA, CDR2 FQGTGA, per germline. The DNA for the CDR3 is TGTGCCAGCAGCTCGACAGTGAACACTGAAGCTTTCTTT. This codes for CASSSTVNTEAFF.

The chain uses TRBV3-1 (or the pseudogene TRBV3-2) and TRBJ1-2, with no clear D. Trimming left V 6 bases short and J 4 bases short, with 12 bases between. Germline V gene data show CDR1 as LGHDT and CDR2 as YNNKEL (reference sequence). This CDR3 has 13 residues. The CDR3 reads CASSPQSRYGYTF. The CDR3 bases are TGTGCCAGCAGTCCACAATCCCGCTATGGCTACACCTTC.

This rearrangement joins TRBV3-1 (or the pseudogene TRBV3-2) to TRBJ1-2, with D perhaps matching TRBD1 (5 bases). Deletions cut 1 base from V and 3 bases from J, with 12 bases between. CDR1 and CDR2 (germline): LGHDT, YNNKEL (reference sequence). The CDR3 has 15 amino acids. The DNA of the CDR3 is TGTGCCAGCAGCCAAGCTGGCTCGGGGGACTATGGCTACACCTTC. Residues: CASSQAGSGDYGYTF.